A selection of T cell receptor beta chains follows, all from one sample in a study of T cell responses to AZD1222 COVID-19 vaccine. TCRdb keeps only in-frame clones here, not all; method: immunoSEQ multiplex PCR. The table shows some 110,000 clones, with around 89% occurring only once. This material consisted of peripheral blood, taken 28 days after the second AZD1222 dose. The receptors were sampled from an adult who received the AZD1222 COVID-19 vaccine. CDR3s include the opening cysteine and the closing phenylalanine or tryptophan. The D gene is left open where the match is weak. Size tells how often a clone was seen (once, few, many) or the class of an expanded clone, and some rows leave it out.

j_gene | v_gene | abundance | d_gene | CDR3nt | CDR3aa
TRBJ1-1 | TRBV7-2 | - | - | TGTGCCAGCAGCTTAACCCCCAGCGCGACTGAAGCTTTCTTT | CASSLTPSATEAFF
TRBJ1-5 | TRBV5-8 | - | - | TGTGCCAGCAGCCAGGGGAATCAGCCCCAGCATTTT | CASSQGNQPQHF
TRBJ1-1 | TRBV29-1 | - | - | TGCAGCGTTGCTTCCCGCCTGGTCGGTGAAGCTTTCTTT | CSVASRLVGEAFF
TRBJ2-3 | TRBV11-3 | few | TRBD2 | TGTGCCAGCAGCATGCGACTAGCGAGGGCCAGAAGGGATACGCAGTATTTT | CASSMRLARARRDTQYF
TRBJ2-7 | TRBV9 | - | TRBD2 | TGTGCCAGCAGCGTAGAGAGCGGGGGGGCCCTACAGTACTTC | CASSVESGGALQYF
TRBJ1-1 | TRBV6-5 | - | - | TGTGCCAGCAGTTTCGGACTGCACACTGAAGCTTTCTTT | CASSFGLHTEAFF
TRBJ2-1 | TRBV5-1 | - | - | TGCGCCAGCAGCTTGCTGGCGTCCAGCTCCTACAATGAGCAGTTCTTC | CASSLLASSSYNEQFF
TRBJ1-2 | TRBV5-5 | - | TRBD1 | TGTGCCAGCAGCTTGGGGGACAGGGGGCGACTTGGCGGCTACACCTTC | CASSLGDRGRLGGYTF
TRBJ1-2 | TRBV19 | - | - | TGTGCCAGTAGTATAGTGGCCGGGGTTGGCTACACCTTC | CASSIVAGVGYTF
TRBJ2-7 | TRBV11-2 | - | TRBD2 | TGTGCCAGCAGCTTAGGTTCGGGCGGGAGGTACTCCTACGAGCAGTACTTC | CASSLGSGGRYSYEQYF
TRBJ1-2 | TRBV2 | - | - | TGTGCCAGCCGCCTGGGCAGCGGGTCCTATGGCTACACCTTC | CASRLGSGSYGYTF